Each of the 20 T cell receptor beta chains below was sequenced from the same sample in a study of T cell responses to AZD1222 COVID-19 vaccine. Data came from immunoSEQ multiplex PCR; TCRdb stores just in-frame clones and leaves some out. The sample has 120,000 or so clones, approximately 88% seen once. This sample comprised peripheral blood, obtained on day 0 of AZD1222 vaccination. The origin of the receptors is an adult in good health.

The genes are TRBV3-1 (or the pseudogene TRBV3-2) and TRBJ1-3, with D possibly being TRBD1 (5 bases). Germline lookup yields CDR1 LGHDT and CDR2 YNNKEL (reference sequence). V was pared by 4 bases and J by 1 base, with 8 bases between. The CDR3 length is 14 residues. The CDR3 spells CASSLKGSGNTIYF. As DNA, the CDR3 is TGTGCCAGCAGCCTTAAGGGGTCTGGAAACACCATATATTTT.

The J gene is TRBJ2-5, the V gene TRBV19; a weak D match, TRBD1 (6 bases). Trimming removed 1 base at V and 2 bases at J, with 14 bases between. The germline CDR1 and CDR2 sequences are LNHDA and SQIVND (reference sequence). This CDR3 is built from 16 residues. The chain's CDR3 is CASSIGPGAQQETQYF. The CDR3 DNA reads TGTGCCAGTAGTATAGGTCCAGGGGCCCAACAAGAGACCCAGTACTTC.

V usage is TRBV7-8 and J usage is TRBJ1-1; no clear D. This CDR3 spans 15 amino acids. CDR1 is SGHVS, CDR2 FQNEAQ, per germline. V was clipped by 4 bases and J by 1 base, with 13 bases between them. DNA of the CDR3: TGTGCCAGCAGCTCAACAACCGGGTCGAACACTGAAGCTTTCTTT. Protein: CASSSTTGSNTEAFF.

V and J are TRBV3-1 (or the pseudogene TRBV3-2) and TRBJ1-6; the D is unclear. V was pared by 3 bases and J by 8 bases, with 8 bases between. CDR3 size: 13 residues. Germline CDR1 reads LGHDT; CDR2 reads YNNKEL (reference sequence). CDR3 nucleotides: TGTGCCAGCAGCCAGGGGAGGGATTCACCCCTCCACTTT. Translated: CASSQGRDSPLHF.

The chain is built from TRBV12-3 or TRBV12-4 and TRBJ2-7; no definite D call. CDR3 length: 13 residues. Trimming left V 6 bases short and J 0 bases short, with 9 bases between. CDR3 residues: CASRFGRSYEQYF. As DNA, the CDR3 is TGTGCCAGCAGATTTGGCCGCTCCTACGAGCAGTACTTC.

The V call is TRBV6-5, the J call TRBJ2-3; D remains ambiguous. The V end was cut by 6 bases, the J end by 6 bases, with 7 bases between. This CDR3 is 11 amino acids long. CDR1 and CDR2 from the germline V gene are MNHEY and SVGAGI. CDR3 coding DNA: TGTGCCAGCAGGCTGTACGATACGCAGTATTTT. This translates into CASRLYDTQYF.

This chain uses TRBV6-5 with TRBJ2-7; TRBD1 matches at 7 bases. This CDR3 comprises 13 residues. V lost 4 bases to trimming and J lost 6 bases; unmatched junction nucleotides: 6. From germline, CDR1 is MNHEY and CDR2 SVGAGI. The CDR3 region has the DNA TGTGCCAGCAGTTTGGGGACAGTATTCGAGCAGTACTTC. This gives the protein CASSLGTVFEQYF.

There are a few counts of this clone. V is TRBV18 and J is TRBJ2-7, with D perhaps TRBD2 (5 bases). V was trimmed by 6 bases and J by 5 bases, leaving 17 bases between them. The CDR3 spans 14 residues. Germline-derived CDR1 and CDR2 are KGHSH and LQKENI. CDR3: CASSQTWESHEQYF. The CDR3 DNA reads as TGTGCCAGCTCCCAAACCTGGGAGAGCCACGAGCAGTACTTC. The entire variable domain, with the rest obtained from reference TRBV18 and TRBJ2-7, is as follows: NAGVMQNPRHLVRRRGQEARLRCSPMKGHSHVYWYRQLPEEGLKFMVYLQKENIIDESGMPKERFSAEFPKEGPSILRIQQVVRGDSAAYFCASSQTWESHEQYFGPGTRLTVT.

This clone was seen a few times. The V gene is TRBV6-2 or TRBV6-3, the J gene TRBJ2-7, with D perhaps matching TRBD2 (6 bases). The CDR3 extends over 13 amino acids. V was cut by 6 bases and J by 5 bases, with 14 bases left in between. CDR1 and CDR2 from the germline V gene are MNHEY and SVGEGT. CDR3 coding DNA: TGTGCCAGCAGCCGGGACTCGTTAAACGAGCAGTACTTC. This codes for CASSRDSLNEQYF.

This clone was seen only once. V usage is TRBV6-1 and J usage is TRBJ2-5; no reliable D call. The CDR3 extends over 12 amino acids. Germline V lookup: CDR1 MNHNS, CDR2 SASEGT. Between the trimmed V and J ends, which lost 2 bases and 5 bases, there was a span of 6 bases. The CDR3 nucleotides are TGTGCCAGCAGTGAACGCTGGGAGACCCAGTACTTC. Residues: CASSERWETQYF.

The chain is built from TRBV5-1 and TRBJ2-1; the match to TRBD2 covers 7 bases. The CDR3 runs to 15 residues. The V segment lost 1 base and the J segment 6 bases; nucleotides outside the gene matches: 7. From germline, CDR1 is SGHRS and CDR2 YFSETQ. The CDR3 reads CASSLMGGTFNEQFF. The CDR3 coding sequence is TGCGCCAGCAGCTTGATGGGGGGGACCTTCAATGAGCAGTTCTTC.

This clone was counted once. The rearrangement joins TRBV9 to TRBJ2-3, with D hard to call. Trimming stripped 4 bases from V and 2 bases from J, with 11 bases between. CDR1 and CDR2 from the germline V gene are SGDLS and YYNGEE. This CDR3 region has 14 residues. CDR3 nucleotide sequence: TGTGCCAGCAGCAAGGGCCTTGACACAGATACGCAGTATTTT. Encoded protein: CASSKGLDTDTQYF. The entire variable domain, with the rest obtained from reference TRBV9 and TRBJ2-3, is as follows: DSGVTQTPKHLITATGQRVTLRCSPRSGDLSVYWYQQSLDQGLQFLIQYYNGEERAKGNILERFSAQQFPDLHSELNLSSLELGDSALYFCASSKGLDTDTQYFGPGTRLTVL.

This clone was counted once. The genes are TRBV6-1 and TRBJ2-7, with a tentative D call TRBD1 (5 bases). Deletions cut 1 base from V and 4 bases from J, with 14 bases between. Germline CDR1 MNHNS, CDR2 SASEGT. The CDR3 is 15 residues long. For the CDR3, the DNA is TGTGCCAGCAGTGAAGGGCCAGGGCAGGGTTACGAGCAGTACTTC. This translates into CASSEGPGQGYEQYF.

The rearrangement joins TRBV4-2 to TRBJ1-1; perhaps TRBD1 as D (5 bases). Trimming left V 1 base short and J 5 bases short, with 14 bases between. The CDR3 has 15 amino acids. CDR1 is LGHNA and CDR2 is YNFKEQ in the germline V gene. The DNA for the CDR3 is TGTGCCAGCAGCCAAGGGTCGGGGCGTGGGACTGAAGCTTTCTTT. This translates into CASSQGSGRGTEAFF.

V usage is TRBV2 and J usage is TRBJ2-7, with D unclear. The CDR3 runs to 13 residues. Trimming removed 7 bases at V and 5 bases at J, with 15 bases between. Germline V gene lookup returns CDR1 SNHLY and CDR2 FYNNEI. In DNA form, the CDR3 reads TGTGCCAGCAACCTTCGGAAGGTAAACGAGCAGTACTTC. It encodes CASNLRKVNEQYF.

The chain recombines TRBV5-1 with TRBJ2-6, with D maybe TRBD1 (6 bases). V lost 6 bases, J lost 1 base, and 14 bases lay in between. Looked up from germline, CDR1 is SGHRS and CDR2 is YFSETQ. The length of the CDR3 is 16 residues. The CDR3 protein is CASKPGVFSGANVLTF. CDR3 nucleotides: TGCGCCAGCAAACCAGGGGTTTTTTCTGGGGCCAACGTCCTGACTTTC.

The chain has TRBV27 and TRBJ1-2; tentative D call: TRBD1 (6 bases). Between the trimmed V and J ends, which lost 5 bases and 2 bases, there was a span of 12 bases. Germline V gene lookup returns CDR1 MNHEY and CDR2 SMNVEV (reference sequence). CDR3 length: 14 residues. The CDR3 DNA sequence: TGTGCCAGCAGTGCCATCACAGGGAACTATGGCTACACCTTC. It translates to CASSAITGNYGYTF.

V is TRBV6-5 and J is TRBJ1-2, with no clear D. V was clipped by 5 bases and J by 0 bases, with 10 bases between them. The CDR3 consists of 14 residues. Looked up from germline, CDR1 is MNHEY and CDR2 is SVGAGI. The CDR3 DNA follows: TGTGCCAGCAGTAGGGCTTCGACTAACTATGGCTACACCTTC. This translates into CASSRASTNYGYTF.

The V and J genes are TRBV6-2 or TRBV6-3 and TRBJ2-7; no reliable D call. V was clipped by 4 bases and J by 12 bases, with 16 bases between them. CDR1 is MNHEY and CDR2 is SVGEGT in the germline V gene. The CDR3 is 12 amino acids. In nucleotides, the CDR3 is TGTGCCAGCAGTTCTCCGCCTAAGAGGACGTACTTC. Its protein product is CASSSPPKRTYF.

In its sample, this clone was seen a few times. V usage is TRBV24-1 and J usage is TRBJ2-1, with a tentative D call TRBD2 (5 bases). The germline V gene encodes CDR1 KGHDR and CDR2 SFDVKD. V shed 11 bases and J shed 5 bases, with 12 bases lying between them. The CDR3 sequence is 12 residues long. In DNA form, the CDR3 reads TGTGCCATCGGACTGGAGAACAATGAGCAGTTCTTC. Its translation: CAIGLENNEQFF.